This T cell receptor (beta chain) originates from a study of OX40 agonist ivuxolimab in advanced cancers. In the study overall: A male proportion of about 86% was recorded, with mean age around 55 years and range about 23 to 90. Patients achieving partial responses numbered three: one hepatocellular carcinoma case and two cutaneous melanoma cases.

Here immunoSEQ multiplex PCR was the method, and the copy in TCRdb shows in-frame clones only, minus some. The sample includes 60,000 or so clones, about 90% of them seen just once. Germline CDR1 is MNHNS and CDR2 is SASEGT. Between the trimmed V and J ends, which lost 2 bases and 4 bases, there was a span of 9 bases. The CDR3 runs to 14 residues. The study, taken as a whole, reports: Low clonal expansion, among the lowest seen, marked partial responders at 0.1-3.0 mg/kg.

To note about this clone: The antigen is unknown.

The clonotype was recovered from an adult with an advanced solid tumor such as melanoma, head and neck, liver or kidney cancer. Sample: CD4+ or CD8+ T cells sorted from blood, taken in a trial of the OX40 agonist ivuxolimab. J is TRBJ2-1 and V is TRBV6-1; TRBD1 is a possible D gene (5 bases). CDR3 bases: TGTGCCAGCAGTGAACCTTGGACATACAATGAGCAGTTCTTC. It specifies CASSEPWTYNEQFF.